This T cell receptor beta chain was recorded in a study of CD8 T cells in Susac syndrome. CDR3 size: 15 residues. Trimming left V 4 bases short and J 7 bases short, with 21 bases between. Germline CDR1 and CDR2: SGHRS and YFSETQ. RNA, at about 0.45 to 1 ug, was reverse transcribed with random hexamers. Amplification of the TCR beta CDR3 was carried out by immunoSEQ multiplex PCR, which spanned a total of 54 Vbeta and 13 Jbeta segments. From the immunoSEQ multiplex PCR reads, TCRdb called clonotypes with MiXCR, one entry per CDR3 protein. The table records some 99,000 distinct CDR3 sequences, roughly 97% of them present only once. TCR beta from blood CD8+ and CD4+ T cells was sequenced. Controls comprised healthy donors matched for age and sex. CD8+ and CD4+ T cells were negatively isolated; TEMRA cells were FACS-enriched.

The material sequenced was CD4+ T cells from PBMCs. This chain links TRBV5-1 with TRBJ2-7, with D tentatively TRBD2 (7 bases). This clonotype originated in a human donor in good health. The CDR3 bases are TGCGCCAGCAGCGATGGCGCGGCGGGGGCAAAAGAGCAGTACTTC. This translates into CASSDGAAGAKEQYF.